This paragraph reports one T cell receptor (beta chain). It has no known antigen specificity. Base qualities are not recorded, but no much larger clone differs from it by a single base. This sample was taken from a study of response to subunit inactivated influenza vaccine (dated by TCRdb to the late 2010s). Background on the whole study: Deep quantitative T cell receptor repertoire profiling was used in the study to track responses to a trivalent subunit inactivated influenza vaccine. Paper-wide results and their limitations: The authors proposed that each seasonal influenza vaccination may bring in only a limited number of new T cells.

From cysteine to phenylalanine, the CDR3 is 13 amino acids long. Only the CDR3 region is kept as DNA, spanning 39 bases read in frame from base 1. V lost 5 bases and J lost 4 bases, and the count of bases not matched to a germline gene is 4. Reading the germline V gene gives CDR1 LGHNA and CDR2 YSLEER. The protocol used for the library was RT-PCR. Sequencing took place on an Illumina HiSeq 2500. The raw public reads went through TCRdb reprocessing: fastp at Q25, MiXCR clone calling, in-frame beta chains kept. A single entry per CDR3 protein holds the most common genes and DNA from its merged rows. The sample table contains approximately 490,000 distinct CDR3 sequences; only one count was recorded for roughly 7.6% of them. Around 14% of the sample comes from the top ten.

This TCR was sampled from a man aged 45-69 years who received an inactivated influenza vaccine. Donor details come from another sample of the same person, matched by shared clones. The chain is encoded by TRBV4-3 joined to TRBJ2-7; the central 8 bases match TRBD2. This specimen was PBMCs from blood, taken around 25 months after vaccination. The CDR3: CASSSAGGYEQYF. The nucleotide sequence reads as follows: TGCGCCAGCAGCTCGGCGGGAGGATACGAGCAGTACTTC.